This TCR beta chain was identified in a study of radiation and T cells in renal cell carcinoma. Findings and caveats of the study: Top tumor clonotypes rose in blood 2 weeks post-radiation, then contracted.

The method was immunoSEQ multiplex PCR; TCRdb's version includes in-frame clones alone and lacks a portion of them. Of fewer than 200,000 clones listed, 88% were seen once; the top ten hold around 10%. Time point given: blood 4 weeks post-SBRT, at nephrectomy. Treatment noted: 15 Gy SBRT to primary tumor, nephrectomy 4 weeks later. A note on this clone: What it binds is not known.

Germline-derived CDR1 and CDR2 are LNHDA and SQIVND (reference sequence). The length of the CDR3 is 15 residues. Deletions cut 0 bases from V and 6 bases from J, with 12 bases between. Specimen: blood, collected from a patient whose treatment included radiotherapy and nephrectomy. This receptor was taken from a woman in her forties or fifties with renal cell carcinoma. The chain recombines TRBV19 with TRBJ1-5; D is unclear. CDR3 in amino acids: CASSIEGTAGQPQHF. The CDR3, as DNA: TGTGCCAGTAGTATAGAAGGAACAGCGGGTCAGCCCCAGCATTTT. The full variable domain, with the rest looked up from reference TRBV19 and TRBJ1-5, is DGGITQSPKYLFRKEGQNVTLSCEQNLNHDAMYWYRQDPGQGLRLIYYSQIVNDFQKGDIAEGYSVSREKKESFPLTVTSAQKNPTAFYLCASSIEGTAGQPQHFGDGTRLSIL.